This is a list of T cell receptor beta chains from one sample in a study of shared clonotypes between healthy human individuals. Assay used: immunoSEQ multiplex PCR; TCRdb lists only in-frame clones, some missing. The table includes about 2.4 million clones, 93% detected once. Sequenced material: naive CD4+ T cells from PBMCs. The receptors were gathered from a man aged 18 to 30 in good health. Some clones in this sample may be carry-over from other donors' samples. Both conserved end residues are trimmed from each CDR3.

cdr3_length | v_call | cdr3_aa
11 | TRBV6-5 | ASSLPQGTEAF
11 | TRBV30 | AWSVGRFKPQH
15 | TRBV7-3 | ASSPGGGRDGWNEQF
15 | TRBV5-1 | ASAPTGELAGFGEQY
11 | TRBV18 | ASSGLSGEAAF
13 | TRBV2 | ASTGLAGGPHEQY
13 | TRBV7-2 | ASSLAQGSNQPQH
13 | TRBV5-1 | ASRVLATSYNEQF
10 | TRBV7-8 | ASSRTRDEAF
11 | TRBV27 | ASRRTGNEKLF
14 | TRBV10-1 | ASSESKGTDQETQY
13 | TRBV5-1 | ASSILAGDTDTQY
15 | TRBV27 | ASSAYRVGGTFYGYT
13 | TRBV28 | ASSSSGRPSYEQY
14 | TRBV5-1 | ASSLVSSPRTYEQY
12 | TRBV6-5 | ASSYTSSGNEQF
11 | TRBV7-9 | ASSLALFGPQH
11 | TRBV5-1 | ASSFVSGGEQY
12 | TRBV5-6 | ASSHRDRGWSQY
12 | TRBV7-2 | ASSASSSVEKLF
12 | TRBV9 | ASSVGTGVGEQY
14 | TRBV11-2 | ASSAEGLAVTDTQY
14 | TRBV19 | ASSITPAVRMKKLF
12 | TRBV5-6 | ASSSLSSSYEQY
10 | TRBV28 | AIGRAAQPQH
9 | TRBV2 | ASSEGAGPY